The rows below give T cell receptor beta chains drawn from one sample of a study of T cell clones after liver transplantation. The table came from immunoSEQ multiplex PCR; TCRdb's copy has only in-frame clones and leaves some out. The sample has about 51,000 clones, roughly 90% seen once; the top ten hold approximately 14%. Sequenced material: CD8+ T cells from blood, taken 12 months after liver transplant. The receptor source for this set is a human patient who received a liver transplant. A share of the T cells may be of graft donor origin. The CDR3 runs from the conserved cysteine through the conserved F or W. The order of the fields is J gene, V gene, CDR3 protein.

J gene: TRBJ1-5; V gene: TRBV19; CDR3 protein: CASSIPGAGYQPQHF
J gene: TRBJ2-7; V gene: TRBV19; CDR3 protein: CASSPGLAGSYEQYF
J gene: TRBJ2-3; V gene: TRBV7-9; CDR3 protein: CASSLARPPADTQYF
J gene: TRBJ2-7; V gene: TRBV18; CDR3 protein: CASSAAGDPYEQYF
J gene: TRBJ1-2; V gene: TRBV28; CDR3 protein: CASSSWDLINYGYTF
J gene: TRBJ1-3; V gene: TRBV2; CDR3 protein: CASSGIIGLEFGNTIYF
J gene: TRBJ1-2; V gene: TRBV7-9; CDR3 protein: CASRSLRGWDYGYTF
J gene: TRBJ2-1; V gene: TRBV29-1; CDR3 protein: CSVESAGTGWTGEQFF
J gene: TRBJ2-7; V gene: TRBV9; CDR3 protein: CASSGGTTPYEQYF
J gene: TRBJ2-1; V gene: TRBV7-6; CDR3 protein: CASSFLGEGYNEQFF
J gene: TRBJ1-4; V gene: TRBV6-5; CDR3 protein: CASSTRSVEKLFF
J gene: TRBJ2-1; V gene: TRBV7-2; CDR3 protein: CASSLGDGTGLGEQFF
J gene: TRBJ2-1; V gene: TRBV30; CDR3 protein: CAWSVLGSEQFF
J gene: TRBJ2-7; V gene: TRBV19; CDR3 protein: CASSGHRGPYEQYF
J gene: TRBJ2-3; V gene: TRBV4-1; CDR3 protein: CASSQVALSIPSTDTQYF
J gene: TRBJ2-1; V gene: TRBV7-6; CDR3 protein: CASSLRSSYNEQFF
J gene: TRBJ2-7; V gene: TRBV4-1; CDR3 protein: CASSQVSGTRREQYF
J gene: TRBJ2-7; V gene: TRBV2; CDR3 protein: CASSDLAGPNYEQYF
J gene: TRBJ2-5; V gene: TRBV28; CDR3 protein: CASSPHDQDRTIQETQYF
J gene: TRBJ2-1; V gene: TRBV2; CDR3 protein: CASSSGFALHEQFF
J gene: TRBJ2-7; V gene: TRBV4-1; CDR3 protein: CASSYSGTSGNYEQYF
J gene: TRBJ1-2; V gene: TRBV7-9; CDR3 protein: CASLDRAVNGYTF
J gene: TRBJ2-3; V gene: TRBV6-1; CDR3 protein: CASSEEGPRVSTDTQYF
J gene: TRBJ1-2; V gene: TRBV5-1; CDR3 protein: CASSWGPRVEGYTF
J gene: TRBJ1-1; V gene: TRBV28; CDR3 protein: CASSPADRLTANTEAFF
J gene: TRBJ1-1; V gene: TRBV27; CDR3 protein: CASSLLWGATEAFF
J gene: TRBJ2-7; V gene: TRBV27; CDR3 protein: CASSLVREHLGEQYF